This TCR beta chain was observed in a study of Graves' ophthalmopathy and Graves' hyperthyroidism. Researchers turned away patients with other autoimmune diseases, uncontrolled infections, pregnancy or lactation. Orbital computed tomography and thyroid ultrasound, along with TRAb, serum thyroxine and clinical symptoms, underpinned diagnosis. PBMCs stemmed from 10 ml of fresh peripheral blood. RNA transcripts were the template, and TCR beta CDR3 regions were amplified from them. Second-round multiplex PCR came after a first-round RT-PCR that employed HTBI primers. TCRdb called the multiplex PCR reads again in MiXCR, with one record for every CDR3 protein. In the table there are roughly 160,000 distinct CDR3 sequences, 35% to 45% of which are singletons. CDR3 length: 15 amino acids. Germline V gene lookup returns CDR1 MDHEN and CDR2 SYDVKM. V lost 6 bases to trimming and J lost 4 bases; unmatched junction nucleotides: 11.

Study results and limitations: From stable hyperthyroidism, ophthalmopathy was separated by a 13-signature model with around 90% sensitivity and 75% to 82% specificity.

This clonotype was recorded many times. Its specificity is not known. The sequence was obtained from a man aged 25-45 years with Graves' ophthalmopathy. Sequencing was performed on peripheral blood. This chain uses TRBV28 with TRBJ2-5; TRBD2 matches 7 bases. CDR3 in amino acids: CASSSTLAGPETQYF. The DNA of the CDR3 is TGTGCCAGCAGCTCCACCTTAGCGGGCCCAGAGACCCAGTACTTC.